Listed below are T cell receptor beta chains from one sample, sequenced in a study of T cell changes during pregnancy in multiple sclerosis. Sequencing was performed with immunoSEQ multiplex PCR; in TCRdb, only in-frame clones are kept and a portion is missing. Of approximately 66,000 clones listed, 85% to 95% are singletons. Specimen: peripheral blood, collected in the third trimester of pregnancy. These receptors were taken from a female donor in good health, enrolled as a control in a pregnancy study. Both conserved end residues are part of each CDR3. Fields, in order: clone size, V gene, J gene, D gene, CDR3 protein, CDR3 DNA. D genes are given only for firm matches. A row's size may be missing; if present it is once, few, many or a size class.

size: .; V: TRBV6-5; J: TRBJ2-3; D: .; CDR3: CASSYARADTQYF; DNA: TGTGCCAGCAGTTACGCACGAGCGGATACGCAGTATTTT
size: .; V: TRBV30; J: TRBJ2-5; D: .; CDR3: CAWSVFAEETQYF; DNA: TGTGCCTGGAGTGTTTTTGCGGAAGAGACCCAGTACTTC
size: .; V: TRBV5-1; J: TRBJ2-7; D: TRBD2; CDR3: CASSLAVAGGRNPYEQYF; DNA: TGCGCCAGCAGCTTGGCCGTGGCGGGAGGACGAAATCCCTACGAGCAGTACTTC
size: .; V: TRBV6-6; J: TRBJ1-6; D: .; CDR3: CASGQAGYNSPLHF; DNA: TGTGCCAGCGGCCAGGCCGGCTATAATTCACCCCTCCACTTT
size: .; V: TRBV10-2; J: TRBJ1-1; D: .; CDR3: CASSVETEAFF; DNA: TGCGCCAGCAGTGTAGAAACTGAAGCTTTCTTT
size: .; V: TRBV28; J: TRBJ2-2; D: TRBD1; CDR3: CASSVVGARGQELFF; DNA: TGTGCCAGCAGTGTGGTCGGGGCGAGGGGGCAAGAGCTGTTTTTT
size: .; V: TRBV14; J: TRBJ2-3; D: .; CDR3: CASSLVPGRDTQYF; DNA: TGTGCCAGCAGCCTTGTACCCGGGAGAGATACGCAGTATTTT
size: .; V: TRBV18; J: TRBJ1-1; D: .; CDR3: CASSLDWNTEAFF; DNA: TGTGCCAGCTCCCTGGACTGGAACACTGAAGCTTTCTTT
size: few; V: TRBV6-1; J: TRBJ2-3; D: .; CDR3: CASIITDTQYF; DNA: TGTGCCAGCATCATCACAGATACGCAGTATTTT
size: .; V: TRBV7-3; J: TRBJ2-1; D: .; CDR3: CASSPRWFSYNEQFF; DNA: TGTGCCAGCAGCCCCAGGTGGTTCTCCTACAATGAGCAGTTCTTC
size: .; V: TRBV6-1; J: TRBJ2-5; D: TRBD1; CDR3: CASSADRGREETQYF; DNA: TGTGCCAGCAGTGCCGACAGGGGGCGCGAAGAGACCCAGTACTTC
size: .; V: TRBV27; J: TRBJ2-7; D: .; CDR3: CASSRGTTYEQYF; DNA: TGTGCCAGCAGCCGTGGCACCACCTACGAGCAGTACTTC
size: .; V: TRBV27; J: TRBJ2-5; D: TRBD2; CDR3: CASSLYPGRTGGLETQYF; DNA: TGTGCCAGCAGTTTATACCCAGGGAGGACGGGGGGGCTTGAGACCCAGTACTTC